This T cell receptor beta chain was recorded in a study of cytomegalovirus exposure and HLA in healthy donors. Study-level findings and limits: Judged likely to be a sequencing artifact was a cluster of highly shared sequence variants. In a later analysis, TCR beta V- and J-gene trimming was associated with a missense DCLRE1C variant. Later, an analysis found that common viral pathogens appeared to be linked with several of the most significant clusters.

The PCR used 60 Vbeta and 13 Jbeta primers. Original processing notes: Later reanalysis found about 78 million unique TCR beta chains, 9 million to 12 million of them shared. The table came from immunoSEQ multiplex PCR; TCRdb's copy has only in-frame clones and leaves some out. The V and J calls and clone size come from that table; D and trimming were worked out from the DNA. Of 64,000 or so clones listed, around 70% are singletons. A remark on this clone: The antigen is undetermined.

Sequencing was performed on PBMCs. The sequence was collected from a woman aged 50 to 60 in good health and CMV-seropositive.

The DNA of the CDR3 is TGTGCCAGCAGCCGAATGACAGGGATCAATGAGCAGTTCTTC. Protein sequence: CASSRMTGINEQFF. The chain couples TRBV7-2 to TRBJ2-1; the match to TRBD1 covers 7 bases. In germline, CDR1 is SGHTA, CDR2 FQGNSA. J lost 6 bases, V lost 5 bases, and 7 bases had no gene match. CDR3 size: 14 residues.